What follows is one T cell receptor (beta chain) and its context. Time point meaning: persistent/refractory GD, antithyroid drugs over 5 years with positive TRAb. The TCR library was prepared using RNA isolated from PBMCs. The V and J ends lost 3 bases and 5 bases, in that order; junction bases with no gene match: 10. The CDR3 contains 15 residues. Per the germline V gene, CDR1 is LNHDA and CDR2 is SQIVND (reference sequence). The source of the sample is a study of regulatory T cells in long-lasting Graves disease. Study context: Over 5 years of antithyroid drugs plus positive TSH receptor antibodies defined persistent Graves' disease.

Through Arm-PCR of CDR3 regions and iRepertoire HTBI primers, TCR beta libraries were built. TCRdb reprocessed the multiplex PCR reads via MiXCR and lists one record per CDR3 protein. The table has around 450,000 distinct CDR3 sequences, around a fifth seen once; the top ten hold approximately 6.4%. This sample comprised peripheral blood mononuclear cells (PBMCs), obtained when the disease was refractory, from a patient treated with antithyroid drugs. This TCR was sampled from a female donor with Graves disease. V is TRBV19 and J is TRBJ2-7; 7 bases are shared with TRBD2. The CDR3 nucleotides are TGTGCCAGTAGTATTCCCGGCGGGAGAAGCCACGAGCAGTACTTC. Translating gives CASSIPGGRSHEQYF. The whole variable domain, remainder taken from reference TRBV19 and TRBJ2-7, is DGGITQSPKYLFRKEGQNVTLSCEQNLNHDAMYWYRQDPGQGLRLIYYSQIVNDFQKGDIAEGYSVSREKKESFPLTVTSAQKNPTAFYLCASSIPGGRSHEQYFGPGTRLTVT.